The 26 T cell receptor beta chains presented below share a single source sample, sequenced in a study of early T cells in non-severe SARS-CoV-2 infection (dated by TCRdb to 2020 to 2022). Library preparation was by 5' RACE. The instrument given in TCRdb is NextSeq 500. TCRdb passed the public sequencing reads through fastp at Q25 and MiXCR, retaining productive beta sequences. Under each unique CDR3 protein, matching rows form one entry showing the most common genes and DNA. This sample comprises approximately 50,000 distinct CDR3 sequences, roughly 10% of them detected only once. Clones ranked in the top ten supply more than 13% of the sample. Sequenced: whole blood. Receptors originate from an adult who was a healthcare worker with PCR-confirmed SARS-CoV-2 infection or an uninfected control (not recorded which).

The chain uses TRBV4-3 and TRBJ2-3; no clear D gene. The germline V gene has CDR1 LGHNA and CDR2 YSLEER. With 0 bases removed from V and 4 bases from J, the gap between germline ends came to 14 bases. The CDR3 loop spans 16 amino acids. CDR3: CASSQDRWGRADTQYF. Here the CDR3 DNA reads TGCGCCAGCAGCCAAGATCGGTGGGGAAGGGCAGATACGCAGTATTTT.

This clonotype has at least ten counts. The chain combines TRBV4-3 with TRBJ2-7, with D unclear. This CDR3 comprises 13 residues. Trimming cost V 3 bases and J 2 bases, with 8 bases left between them. Germline values: CDR1 LGHNA, CDR2 YSLEER. The DNA of the CDR3 is TGCGCCAGCAGCCAGGGGATACCCTACGAGCAGTACTTC. This codes for CASSQGIPYEQYF.

This clonotype was found many times. The chain uses TRBV7-2 and TRBJ2-1; D is undetermined. V shed 1 base and J shed 0 bases, with 7 bases lying between them. The germline CDR1 and CDR2 sequences are SGHTA and FQGNSA. CDR3 length: 15 residues. CDR3 protein: CASSLGPSSYNEQFF. The DNA for the CDR3 is TGTGCCAGCAGCTTAGGCCCAAGCTCCTACAATGAGCAGTTCTTC.

There are many counts of this clonotype. The chain carries TRBV20-1 and TRBJ2-7; D is possibly TRBD1 (6 bases). The CDR3 is 13 residues long. V lost 3 bases, J lost 0 bases, and 9 bases lay in between. Germline V lookup: CDR1 DFQATT, CDR2 SNEGSKA (reference sequence). The CDR3 reads CSASGQFSYEQYF. CDR3 nucleotide sequence: TGCAGTGCTAGTGGACAGTTCTCCTACGAGCAGTACTTC.

This clonotype was counted many times. The chain has TRBV29-1 and TRBJ2-1; D is uncertain. Trimming stripped 1 base from V and 1 base from J, with 11 bases between. The CDR3 extends over 15 amino acids. Germline CDR1 SQVTM, CDR2 ANQGSEA. The CDR3: CSVEGRSGSYNEQFF. The CDR3 DNA reads as TGCAGCGTTGAAGGCCGGTCCGGGTCCTACAATGAGCAGTTCTTC.

This clonotype has at least ten counts. The V gene is TRBV7-9, the J gene TRBJ1-1; 7 bases agree with TRBD1. CDR3 length: 15 residues. Trimming took 5 bases from V and 3 from J; bases not matched to a gene: 9. The germline V gene encodes CDR1 SEHNR and CDR2 FQNEAQ (reference sequence). CDR3 in amino acids: CASSTTTGKDTEAFF. In DNA form, the CDR3 reads TGTGCCAGCAGCACCACGACAGGGAAGGACACTGAAGCTTTCTTT. Using reference TRBV7-9 and TRBJ1-1 for the parts outside the CDR3, the full variable domain is DTGVSQNPRHKITKRGQNVTFRCDPISEHNRLYWYRQTLGQGPEFLTYFQNEAQLEKSRLLSDRFSAERPKGSFSTLEIQRTEQGDSAMYLCASSTTTGKDTEAFFGQGTRLTVV.

This clonotype has at least ten counts. The chain couples TRBV18 to TRBJ2-7, with 7 nucleotides matching TRBD2. V was clipped by 1 base and J by 6 bases; unmatched bases: 9. In germline, CDR1 is KGHSH, CDR2 LQKENI. This CDR3 is built from 15 residues. CDR3: CASSPQGTTYSEQYF. The CDR3 bases are TGTGCCAGCTCACCACAGGGGACTACTTATAGCGAGCAGTACTTC.

This clonotype appeared a few times. The chain is built from TRBV7-8 and TRBJ1-4; possible D gene TRBD1, 5 bases. The CDR3 contains 16 residues. CDR1 is SGHVS, CDR2 FQNEAQ, per germline. The V and J ends lost 2 bases and 2 bases respectively, with 12 bases between them. As DNA, the CDR3 is TGTGCCAGCAGCTTACGTCCGGGGGAGACTAATGAAAAACTGTTTTTT. Protein sequence: CASSLRPGETNEKLFF.

There are a few counts of this clonotype. The rearrangement joins TRBV28 to TRBJ1-3, with 7 bases identical to TRBD1. The CDR3 totals 17 residues. Germline V gives CDR1 MDHEN, CDR2 SYDVKM. J gave up 3 bases and V 3 bases, and 11 bases lay outside the gene matches. This CDR3 is CASSFPLGGEFGNTIYF. The CDR3 coding sequence is TGTGCCAGCAGTTTCCCGTTAGGGGGCGAGTTTGGAAACACCATATATTTT.

The chain carries TRBV24-1 and TRBJ2-7; the match to TRBD2 covers 15 bases. The germline CDR1 and CDR2 sequences are KGHDR and SFDVKD. This CDR3 is 17 amino acids long. After removal of 2 bases from V and 4 bases from J, the junction contained 5 bases not matched to a gene. CDR3 loop: CATSDSGTSGRRYEQYF. In nucleotides, the CDR3 is TGTGCCACCAGTGATTCCGGGACTAGCGGGAGGAGGTACGAGCAGTACTTC.

The V gene is TRBV29-1, the J gene TRBJ2-5; 7 bases line up with TRBD1. CDR3 length: 12 amino acids. Germline trimming cut 7 bases from V and 2 bases from J; bases unmatched to any gene: 4. Germline assignment: CDR1 SQVTM and CDR2 ANQGSEA. The CDR3 sequence: CSGGQPQETQYF. Here the CDR3 DNA reads TGCAGCGGGGGACAGCCACAAGAGACCCAGTACTTC.

V and J are TRBV29-1 and TRBJ2-2; tentative D call: TRBD1 (6 bases). Trimming took 7 bases from V and 4 from J, leaving 25 bases between them. This CDR3 spans 17 amino acids. Germline V gene data show CDR1 as SQVTM and CDR2 as ANQGSEA. CDR3 region: CSARTVPDVQGTGELFF. In DNA, the CDR3 is TGCAGCGCTAGGACAGTACCTGACGTCCAGGGCACCGGGGAGCTGTTTTTT.

The sample holds a few counts of this clonotype. The V call is TRBV6-5, the J call TRBJ1-5, with D unclear. This CDR3 is built from 12 residues. Germline CDR1 and CDR2: MNHEY and SVGAGI. The germline V and J ends were trimmed by 5 bases and 3 bases, with 5 bases remaining between them. The CDR3 region has the DNA TGTGCCAGCAGTACCTCCAATCAGCCCCAGCATTTT. Amino acid sequence: CASSTSNQPQHF.

Here the CDR3 reads CASSLSGWTNQETQYF. CDR3 DNA sequence: TGCGCCAGCAGCTTGTCAGGCTGGACTAATCAAGAGACCCAGTACTTC. The chain employs TRBV5-1 and TRBJ2-5, with D maybe TRBD2 (6 bases). The length of the CDR3 is 16 residues. The germline gives CDR1 SGHRS, CDR2 YFSETQ. The V end lost 1 base, the J end lost 2 bases, and 15 bases lay between the germline ends.

In its sample, this clonotype was seen many times. The chain recombines TRBV30 with TRBJ1-5; D possibly corresponds to TRBD1 (6 bases). The V and J ends lost 2 bases and 1 base respectively, with 9 bases between them. Germline CDR1 is GTSNPN and CDR2 is SVGIG (reference sequence). The CDR3 contains 14 residues. Here the CDR3 reads CAWSRGISNQPQHF. The CDR3 DNA reads as TGTGCCTGGAGTAGGGGGATAAGCAATCAGCCCCAGCATTTT.

The V gene is TRBV7-2, the J gene TRBJ1-1, with 7 positions matching TRBD1. This CDR3 has 15 residues. The V gene end was trimmed by 2 bases and the J gene end by 3 bases; junction bases not matched to a gene: 6. Per germline, CDR1 SGHTA and CDR2 FQGNSA. CDR3 protein: CASSLRGDSYTEAFF. The CDR3 nucleotides are TGTGCCAGCAGCTTACGAGGGGACAGTTACACTGAAGCTTTCTTT.

As concerns this clonotype: This may come from a read error, since a much larger clone is one base off. The J gene is TRBJ2-2, the V gene TRBV25-1; no definite D call. With 5 bases removed from V and 4 bases from J, the gap between germline ends came to 11 bases. The CDR3 covers 14 residues. Germline V CDR1 and CDR2: MGHDK, SYGVNS. The CDR3 region is CASSSREVTGELFF. The DNA of the CDR3 is TGTGCCAGCAGTAGTAGGGAAGTCACCGGGGAGCTGTTTTTT. Full variable domain (outside the CDR3, taken from reference TRBV25-1 and TRBJ2-2): EADIYQTPRYLVIGTGKKITLECSQTMGHDKMYWYQQDPGMELHLIHYSYGVNSTEKGDLSSESTVSRIRTEHFPLTLESARPSHTSQYLCASSSREVTGELFFGEGSRLTVL.

In its sample, this clonotype was seen many times. This chain uses TRBV7-2 with TRBJ2-7; D unclear. The CDR3 consists of 12 residues. Trimming pared 4 bases from V and 2 bases from J, leaving 6 bases between. Germline V gives CDR1 SGHTA, CDR2 FQGNSA. CDR3 DNA sequence: TGTGCCAGCAGCTACCCCACCTACGAGCAGTACTTC. Translated, it gives CASSYPTYEQYF.

This clonotype was seen a few times. The rearrangement links TRBV12-3 or TRBV12-4 to TRBJ1-2; 9 bases are shared with TRBD1. J lost 3 bases, V lost 4 bases, and 6 bases had no gene match. The CDR3 has 15 residues. CDR3 sequence: CASSSVTGGDYGYTF. The CDR3 region has the DNA TGTGCCAGCAGTTCCGTAACAGGGGGCGACTATGGCTACACCTTC.

This clonotype was detected a few times. The genes are TRBV28 and TRBJ2-2; possible D gene TRBD1, 6 bases. Trimming removed 7 bases at V and 5 bases at J, with 11 bases between. Germline CDR1 and CDR2: MDHEN and SYDVKM. This CDR3 spans 13 amino acids. DNA of the CDR3: TGTGCCAGCAAACAGGGTGGTACCGGGGAGCTGTTTTTT. This gives the protein CASKQGGTGELFF.

This clonotype has a handful of counts. The rearrangement joins TRBV29-1 to TRBJ2-5; 8 bases are shared with TRBD1. The CDR3 consists of 12 residues. CDR1 is SQVTM and CDR2 is ANQGSEA in the germline V gene. Written as DNA, the CDR3 is TGCAGTTCACGACAGGGGCAAGAGACCCAGTACTTC. Its protein product is CSSRQGQETQYF.

Many counts were recorded for this clonotype. The rearrangement uses TRBV7-2 and TRBJ2-3; D is uncertain. Germline V lookup: CDR1 SGHTA, CDR2 FQGNSA. This CDR3 spans 12 amino acids. V was pared by 4 bases and J by 2 bases, with 4 bases between. The CDR3 is CASSSPTDTQYF. The DNA of the CDR3 is TGTGCCAGCAGCTCGCCCACAGATACGCAGTATTTT.

This clonotype was seen many times. The chain carries TRBV21-1 and TRBJ1-3. TRBV21-1 is annotated as a pseudogene. The CDR3 covers 14 residues. This CDR3 reads CARPTGSSGNTIYF. The CDR3 coding sequence is TGTGCCAGACCCACGGGGAGCTCTGGAAACACCATATATTTT.

Many counts were recorded for this clonotype. The rearrangement joins TRBV18 to TRBJ1-1; the D is unclear. The CDR3 totals 13 residues. Deletions cut 6 bases from V and 1 base from J, with 9 bases between. Germline values: CDR1 KGHSH, CDR2 LQKENI. The DNA of the CDR3 is TGTGCCAGCTCCCACGGACGGAACACTGAAGCTTTCTTT. Protein sequence: CASSHGRNTEAFF.

The chain links TRBV5-4 to TRBJ2-3, with 12 bases identical to TRBD2. This CDR3 has 16 amino acids. The germline V gene has CDR1 SGHNT and CDR2 YYREEE (reference sequence). The V segment lost 10 bases and the J segment 6 bases; nucleotides outside the gene matches: 15. The CDR3 bases are TGTGCCGCCCAGCGGGCTAGCGGGAGGGATGCCGATACGCAGTATTTT. Its translation is CAAQRASGRDADTQYF.

This clonotype was seen at least ten times. V gene TRBV27 combines with J gene TRBJ2-7; maybe TRBD1 (6 bases). The CDR3 is 14 residues long. Germline loops: CDR1 MNHEY, CDR2 SMNVEV (reference sequence). The ends were cut back, 0 bases at V and 5 bases at J, with 11 bases in the middle. The CDR3 DNA reads TGTGCCAGCAGTTTATCGGTAACAGGGCACGAGCAGTACTTC. As protein: CASSLSVTGHEQYF.